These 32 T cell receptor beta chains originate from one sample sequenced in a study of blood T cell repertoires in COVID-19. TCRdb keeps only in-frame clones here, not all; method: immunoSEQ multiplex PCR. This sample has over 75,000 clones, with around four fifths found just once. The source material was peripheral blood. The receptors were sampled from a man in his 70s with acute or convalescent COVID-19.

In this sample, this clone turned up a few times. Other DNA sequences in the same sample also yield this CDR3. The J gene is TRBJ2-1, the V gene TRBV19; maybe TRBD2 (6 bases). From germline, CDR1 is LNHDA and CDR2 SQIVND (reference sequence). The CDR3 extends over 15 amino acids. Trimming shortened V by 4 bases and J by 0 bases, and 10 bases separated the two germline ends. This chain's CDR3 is CASSTDGSSYNEQFF. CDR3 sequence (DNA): TGTGCCAGTAGTACCGACGGGAGCTCCTACAATGAGCAGTTCTTC.

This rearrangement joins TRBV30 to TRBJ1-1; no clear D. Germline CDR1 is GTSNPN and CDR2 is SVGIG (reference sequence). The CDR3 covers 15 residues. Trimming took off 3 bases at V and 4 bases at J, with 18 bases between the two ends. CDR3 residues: CAWRTTGRESTEAFF. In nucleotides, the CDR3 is TGTGCCTGGAGGACCACCGGGAGGGAGAGCACTGAAGCTTTCTTT.

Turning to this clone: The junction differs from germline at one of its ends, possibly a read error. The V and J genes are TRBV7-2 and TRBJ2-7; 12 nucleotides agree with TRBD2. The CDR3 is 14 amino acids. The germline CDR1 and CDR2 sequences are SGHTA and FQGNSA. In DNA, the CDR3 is TGTGCCAGCAGCCTAGCGGGGGGGCTCGGCGAGCAGTACTTC. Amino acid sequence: CASSLAGGLGEQYF.

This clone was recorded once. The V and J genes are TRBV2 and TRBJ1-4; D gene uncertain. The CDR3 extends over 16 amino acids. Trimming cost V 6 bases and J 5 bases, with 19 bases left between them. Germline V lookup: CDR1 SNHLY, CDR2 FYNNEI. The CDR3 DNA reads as TGTGCCAGCAGACTAAATCTCCCCGCGAGGAATGAAAAACTGTTTTTT. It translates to CASRLNLPARNEKLFF. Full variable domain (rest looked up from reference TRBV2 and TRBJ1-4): EPEVTQTPSHQVTQMGQEVILRCVPISNHLYFYWYRQILGQKVEFLVSFYNNEISEKSEIFDDQFSVERPDGSNFTLKIRSTKLEDSAMYFCASRLNLPARNEKLFFGSGTQLSVL.

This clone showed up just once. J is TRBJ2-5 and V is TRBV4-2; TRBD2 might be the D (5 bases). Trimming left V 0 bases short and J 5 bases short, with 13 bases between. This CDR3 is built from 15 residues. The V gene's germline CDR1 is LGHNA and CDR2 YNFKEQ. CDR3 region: CASSQDPRRAETQYF. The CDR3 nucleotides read TGTGCCAGCAGCCAAGACCCAAGGCGGGCGGAGACCCAGTACTTC.

CDR3 nucleotide sequence: TGTGCCAGCAGCCCCCAGGTGAACACTGAAGCTTTCTTT. Translating it yields CASSPQVNTEAFF. V is TRBV9 and J is TRBJ1-1; D not certain. The CDR3 runs 13 residues. V lost 4 bases, J lost 0 bases, and 7 bases lay in between. In germline, CDR1 is SGDLS, CDR2 YYNGEE.

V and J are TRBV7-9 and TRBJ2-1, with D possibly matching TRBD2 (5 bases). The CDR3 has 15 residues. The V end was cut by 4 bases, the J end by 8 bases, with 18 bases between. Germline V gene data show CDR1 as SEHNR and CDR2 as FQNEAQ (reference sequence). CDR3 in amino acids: CASSYQSGSGDEQFF. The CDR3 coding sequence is TGTGCCAGCAGCTATCAGTCGGGGTCCGGCGATGAGCAGTTCTTC.

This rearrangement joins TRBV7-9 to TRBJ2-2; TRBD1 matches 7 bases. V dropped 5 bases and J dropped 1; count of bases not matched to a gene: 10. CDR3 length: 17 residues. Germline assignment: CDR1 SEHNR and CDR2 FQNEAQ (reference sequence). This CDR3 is CASSPTGALGNTGELFF. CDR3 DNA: TGTGCCAGCAGCCCTACAGGGGCCCTAGGGAACACCGGGGAGCTGTTTTTT. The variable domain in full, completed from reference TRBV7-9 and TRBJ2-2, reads DTGVSQNPRHKITKRGQNVTFRCDPISEHNRLYWYRQTLGQGPEFLTYFQNEAQLEKSRLLSDRFSAERPKGSFSTLEIQRTEQGDSAMYLCASSPTGALGNTGELFFGEGSRLTVL.

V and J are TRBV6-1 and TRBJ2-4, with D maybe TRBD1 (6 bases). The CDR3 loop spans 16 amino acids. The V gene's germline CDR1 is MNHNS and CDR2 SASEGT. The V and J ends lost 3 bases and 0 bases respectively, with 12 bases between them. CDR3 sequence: CASSDPDSLAKNIQYF. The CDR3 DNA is TGTGCCAGCAGTGATCCGGACAGCCTAGCCAAAAACATTCAGTACTTC.

The CDR3 sequence: CASSSWERPVYNEQFF. Here the CDR3 DNA reads TGTGCCAGCAGCTCCTGGGAGAGACCAGTCTACAATGAGCAGTTCTTC. The rearrangement links TRBV5-6 to TRBJ2-1, with D tentatively TRBD2 (5 bases). The germline V and J ends were trimmed by 3 bases and 3 bases, with 16 bases remaining between them. From germline, CDR1 is SGHDT and CDR2 YYEEEE. The CDR3 is made up of 16 amino acids.

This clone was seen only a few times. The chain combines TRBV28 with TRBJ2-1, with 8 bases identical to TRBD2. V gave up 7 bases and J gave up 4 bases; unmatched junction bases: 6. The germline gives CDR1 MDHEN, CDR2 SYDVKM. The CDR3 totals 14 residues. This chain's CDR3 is CASKNGGVYNEQFF. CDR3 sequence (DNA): TGTGCCAGCAAAAACGGGGGGGTATACAATGAGCAGTTCTTC.

Here the CDR3 reads CASSLPVRQGGGYTF. For the CDR3, the DNA is TGTGCCAGCAGCTTACCTGTGAGACAGGGTGGGGGCTACACCTTC. V and J are TRBV5-6 and TRBJ1-2; 7 bases align to TRBD1. The CDR3 is 15 amino acids. Per germline, CDR1 SGHDT and CDR2 YYEEEE. V shed 2 bases, J shed 8 bases, and the junction held 12 bases outside the gene matches.

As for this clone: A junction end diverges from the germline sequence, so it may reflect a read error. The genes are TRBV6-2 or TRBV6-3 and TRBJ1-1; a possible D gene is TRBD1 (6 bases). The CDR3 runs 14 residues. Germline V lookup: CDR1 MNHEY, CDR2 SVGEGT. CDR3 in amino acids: CASSQGLENAEAFF. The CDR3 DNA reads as TGTGCCAGCAGTCAGGGGTTGGAGAACGCTGAAGCTTTCTTT.

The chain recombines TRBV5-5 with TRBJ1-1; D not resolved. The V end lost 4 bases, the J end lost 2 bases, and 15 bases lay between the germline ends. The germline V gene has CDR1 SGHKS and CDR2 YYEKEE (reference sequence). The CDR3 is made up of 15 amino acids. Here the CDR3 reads CASSRELRRNTEAFF. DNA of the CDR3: TGTGCCAGCAGCCGGGAGCTCCGGCGAAACACTGAAGCTTTCTTT.

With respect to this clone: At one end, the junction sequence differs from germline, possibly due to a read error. The CDR3 spells CASSFWRGEAFF. CDR3 coding DNA: TGTGCCAGCAGTTTTTGGAGGGGAGAAGCTTTTTTT. This chain links TRBV28 with TRBJ1-1, with D possibly TRBD1 on 5 matching bases. Per the germline V gene, CDR1 is MDHEN and CDR2 is SYDVKM. This CDR3 comprises 12 residues.

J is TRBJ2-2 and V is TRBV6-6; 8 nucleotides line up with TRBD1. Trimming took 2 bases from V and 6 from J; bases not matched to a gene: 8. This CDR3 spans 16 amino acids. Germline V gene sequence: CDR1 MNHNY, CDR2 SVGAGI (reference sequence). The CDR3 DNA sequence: TGTGCCAGCAGTTACCTAAGGGGACAGGATCCCGGGGAGCTGTTTTTT. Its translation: CASSYLRGQDPGELFF.

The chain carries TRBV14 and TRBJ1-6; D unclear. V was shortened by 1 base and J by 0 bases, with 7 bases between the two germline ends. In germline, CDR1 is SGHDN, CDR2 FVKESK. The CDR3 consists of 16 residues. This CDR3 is CASSQVHSSYNSPLHF. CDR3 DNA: TGTGCCAGCAGCCAAGTTCACAGCTCCTATAATTCACCCCTCCACTTT. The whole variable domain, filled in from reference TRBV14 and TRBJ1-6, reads EAGVTQFPSHSVIEKGQTVTLRCDPISGHDNLYWYRRVMGKEIKFLLHFVKESKQDESGMPNNRFLAERTGGTYSTLKVQPAELEDSGVYFCASSQVHSSYNSPLHFGNGTRLTVT.

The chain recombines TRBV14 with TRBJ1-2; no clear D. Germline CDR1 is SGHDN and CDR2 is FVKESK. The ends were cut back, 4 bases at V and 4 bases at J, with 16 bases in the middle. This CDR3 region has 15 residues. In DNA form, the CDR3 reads TGTGCCAGCAGCCCCACCAGGACTACGGGCTATGGCTACACCTTC. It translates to CASSPTRTTGYGYTF. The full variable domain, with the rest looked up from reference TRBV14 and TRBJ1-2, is EAGVTQFPSHSVIEKGQTVTLRCDPISGHDNLYWYRRVMGKEIKFLLHFVKESKQDESGMPNNRFLAERTGGTYSTLKVQPAELEDSGVYFCASSPTRTTGYGYTFGSGTRLTVV.

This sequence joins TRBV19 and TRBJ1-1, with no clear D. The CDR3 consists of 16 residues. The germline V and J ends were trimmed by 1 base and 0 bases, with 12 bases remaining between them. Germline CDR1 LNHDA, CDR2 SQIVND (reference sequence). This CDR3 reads CASSIAGMAMNTEAFF. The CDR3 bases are TGTGCCAGTAGTATAGCGGGGATGGCAATGAACACTGAAGCTTTCTTT.

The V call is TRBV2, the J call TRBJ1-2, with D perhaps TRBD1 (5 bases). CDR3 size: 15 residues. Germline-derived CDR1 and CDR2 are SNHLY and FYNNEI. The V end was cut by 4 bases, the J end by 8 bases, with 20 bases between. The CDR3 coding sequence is TGTGCCAGCAGTGCGGCCGCAAAGGGGCCAGGCGGCTACACCTTC. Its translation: CASSAAAKGPGGYTF. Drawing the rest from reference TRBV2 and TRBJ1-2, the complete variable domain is EPEVTQTPSHQVTQMGQEVILRCVPISNHLYFYWYRQILGQKVEFLVSFYNNEISEKSEIFDDQFSVERPDGSNFTLKIRSTKLEDSAMYFCASSAAAKGPGGYTFGSGTRLTVV.

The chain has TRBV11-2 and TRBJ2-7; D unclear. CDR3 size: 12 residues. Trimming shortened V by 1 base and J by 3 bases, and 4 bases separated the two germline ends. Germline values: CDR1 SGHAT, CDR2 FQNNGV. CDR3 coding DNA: TGTGCCAGCAGCTTAGCCAGCTACGAGCAGTACTTC. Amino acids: CASSLASYEQYF.

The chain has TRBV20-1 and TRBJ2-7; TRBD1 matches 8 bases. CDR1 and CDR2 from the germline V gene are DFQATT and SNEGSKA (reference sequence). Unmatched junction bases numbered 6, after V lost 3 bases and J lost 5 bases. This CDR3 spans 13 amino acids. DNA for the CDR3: TGCAGTGCTAGTGGACAGGGTGAGGACGAGCAGTACTTC. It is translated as CSASGQGEDEQYF.

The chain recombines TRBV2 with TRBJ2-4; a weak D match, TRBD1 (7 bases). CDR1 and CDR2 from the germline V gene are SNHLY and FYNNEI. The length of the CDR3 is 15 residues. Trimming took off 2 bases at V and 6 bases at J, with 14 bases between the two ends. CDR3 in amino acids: CASSEIAGQPNIQYF. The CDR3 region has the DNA TGTGCCAGCAGTGAAATCGCGGGACAGCCAAACATTCAGTACTTC.

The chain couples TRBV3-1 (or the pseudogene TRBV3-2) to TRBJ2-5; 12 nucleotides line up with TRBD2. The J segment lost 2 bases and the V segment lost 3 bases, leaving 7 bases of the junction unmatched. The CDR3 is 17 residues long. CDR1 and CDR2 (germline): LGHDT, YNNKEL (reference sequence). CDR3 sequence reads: CASSQTRLAGAQETQYF. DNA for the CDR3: TGTGCCAGCAGCCAGACCCGACTAGCGGGGGCTCAAGAGACCCAGTACTTC.

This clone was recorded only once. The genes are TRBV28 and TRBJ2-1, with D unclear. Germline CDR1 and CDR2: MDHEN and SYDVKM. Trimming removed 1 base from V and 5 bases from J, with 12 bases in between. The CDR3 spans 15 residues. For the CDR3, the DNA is TGTGCCAGCAGTTTATCCCGTTGGCTAGACAATGAGCAGTTCTTC. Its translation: CASSLSRWLDNEQFF.

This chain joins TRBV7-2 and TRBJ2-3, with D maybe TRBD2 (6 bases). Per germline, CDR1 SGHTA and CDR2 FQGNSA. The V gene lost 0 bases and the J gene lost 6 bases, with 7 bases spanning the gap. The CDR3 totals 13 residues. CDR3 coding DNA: TGTGCCAGCAGCTTAGCTGGAGGGGATACGCAGTATTTT. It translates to CASSLAGGDTQYF.

The CDR3 DNA follows: TGTGCCACCCCGGACAAGAGGTCTGGGGCCAACGTCCTGACTTTC. It codes for CATPDKRSGANVLTF. The chain couples TRBV28 to TRBJ2-6, with D possibly being TRBD1 (5 bases). CDR3 length: 15 residues. Germline assignment: CDR1 MDHEN and CDR2 SYDVKM. Trimming removed 10 bases at V and 1 base at J, with 14 bases between.

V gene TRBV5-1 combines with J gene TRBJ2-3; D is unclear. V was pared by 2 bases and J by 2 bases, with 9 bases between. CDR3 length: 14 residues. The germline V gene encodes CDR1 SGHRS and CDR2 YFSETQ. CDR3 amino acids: CASSFLSLTDTQYF. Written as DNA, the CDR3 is TGCGCCAGCAGCTTCTTGTCCCTCACAGATACGCAGTATTTT.

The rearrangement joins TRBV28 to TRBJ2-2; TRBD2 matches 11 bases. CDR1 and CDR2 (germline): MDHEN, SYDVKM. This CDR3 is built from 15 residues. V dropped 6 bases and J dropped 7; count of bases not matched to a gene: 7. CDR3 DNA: TGTGCCAGCAGGCCACTAGCGGGGGAGGTCGGGGAGCTGTTTTTT. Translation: CASRPLAGEVGELFF.

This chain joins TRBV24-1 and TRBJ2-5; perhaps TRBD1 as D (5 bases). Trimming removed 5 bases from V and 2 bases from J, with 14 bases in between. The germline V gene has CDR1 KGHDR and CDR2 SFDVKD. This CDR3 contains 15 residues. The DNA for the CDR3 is TGTGCCACCAGTGTTTCTGGGGCGTCACAAGAGACCCAGTACTTC. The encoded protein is CATSVSGASQETQYF.

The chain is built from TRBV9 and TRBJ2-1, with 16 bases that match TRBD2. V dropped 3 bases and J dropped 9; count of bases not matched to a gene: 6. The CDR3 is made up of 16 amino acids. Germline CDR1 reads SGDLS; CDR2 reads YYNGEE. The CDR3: CASSAGTSGGASEQFF. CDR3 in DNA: TGTGCCAGCAGCGCCGGGACTAGCGGGGGGGCCTCTGAGCAGTTCTTC.

CDR3 in amino acids: CASSDSQTSTQYF. For the CDR3, the DNA is TGTGCCAGCAGTGACTCTCAGACTAGTACGCAGTATTTT. The chain links TRBV6-4 to TRBJ2-3; D possibly corresponds to TRBD2 (6 bases). V shed 0 bases and J shed 8 bases, with 9 bases lying between them. The CDR3 runs to 13 residues. CDR1 is MRHNA and CDR2 is SNTAGT in the germline V gene.